The clone carrying this T cell receptor beta chain has a single count. The repertoire was sequenced with immunoSEQ multiplex PCR; TCRdb's copy has only in-frame clones and lacks some. The sample yields 220,000 or so clones, 60% to 85% seen once. The data are from a study of blood T cell repertoires in COVID-19. CDR3 length: 15 amino acids. With V trimmed by 2 bases and J by 9 bases, 7 bases remained unmatched. Germline V gives CDR1 SGHAT, CDR2 FQNNGV. The receptor comes from a woman aged 70-85 years with acute or convalescent COVID-19. The material sequenced was peripheral blood. The chain uses TRBV11-2 and TRBJ1-6; 7 bases match TRBD1. CDR3 protein: CASSLNTGDFSPLHF. As DNA, the CDR3 is TGTGCCAGCAGCTTAAACACAGGGGACTTTTCACCCCTCCACTTT.